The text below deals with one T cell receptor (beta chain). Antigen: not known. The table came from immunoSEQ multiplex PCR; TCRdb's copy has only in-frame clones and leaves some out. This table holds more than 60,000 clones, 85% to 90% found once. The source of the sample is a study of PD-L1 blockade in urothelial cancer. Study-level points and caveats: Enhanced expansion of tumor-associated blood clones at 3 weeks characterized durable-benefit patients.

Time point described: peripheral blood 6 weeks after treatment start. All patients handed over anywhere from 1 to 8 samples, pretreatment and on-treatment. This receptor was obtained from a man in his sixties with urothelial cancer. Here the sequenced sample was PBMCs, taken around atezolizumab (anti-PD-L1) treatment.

The CDR3 DNA follows: TGCGCCAGCAGTGAGTCCGGACTAGCCTTAGGCGCCTACGAGCAGTACTTC. This sequence encodes CASSESGLALGAYEQYF. V usage is TRBV10-2 and J usage is TRBJ2-7; TRBD2 aligns across 8 bases. This CDR3 has 17 amino acids. Germline CDR1 reads WSHSY; CDR2 reads SAAADI. Trimming took 0 bases from V and 2 from J; bases not matched to a gene: 9.